The entry below describes one TCR beta chain. Germline CDR1 reads KGHSH; CDR2 reads LQKENI. CDR3 length: 16 residues. V lost 5 bases to trimming and J lost 10 bases; unmatched junction nucleotides: 11. These data originate in a study of blood T cell repertoires in COVID-19. Whole-study context: The study drew acute and convalescent COVID-19 samples from the United States, Italy and Spain. T cells, B-cell-depleted T cells, or PBMCs supplied cDNA or gDNA.

As originally analysed: It was from reference gene primer amplification that nucleated cell counts were estimated. The table came from immunoSEQ multiplex PCR; TCRdb's copy has only in-frame clones and leaves some out. The V and J calls and clone size come from that table; D and trimming were worked out from the DNA. Of under 100,000 clones in the sample, around 90% were seen once. The J gene is TRBJ1-6, the V gene TRBV18, with 10 positions matching TRBD1. The source of this sequence is a male donor with acute or convalescent COVID-19. Sequenced sample: peripheral blood. The CDR3 bases are TGTGCCAGCTCAACAGGACAGGGGGAACCCTGGTCACCCCTCCACTTT. Translation: CASSTGQGEPWSPLHF.